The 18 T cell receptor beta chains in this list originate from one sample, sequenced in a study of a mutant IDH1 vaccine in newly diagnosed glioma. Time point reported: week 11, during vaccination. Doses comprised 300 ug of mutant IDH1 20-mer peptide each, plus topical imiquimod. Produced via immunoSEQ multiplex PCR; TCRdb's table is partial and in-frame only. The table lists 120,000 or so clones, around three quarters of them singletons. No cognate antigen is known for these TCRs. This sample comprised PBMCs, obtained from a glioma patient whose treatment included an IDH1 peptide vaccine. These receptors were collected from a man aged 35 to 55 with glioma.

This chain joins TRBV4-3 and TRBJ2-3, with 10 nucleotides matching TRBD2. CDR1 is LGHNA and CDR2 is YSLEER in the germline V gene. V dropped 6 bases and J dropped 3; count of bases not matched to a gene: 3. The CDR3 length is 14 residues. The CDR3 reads CASRRLAGTDTQYF. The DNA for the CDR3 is TGCGCCAGCAGGCGACTAGCGGGTACAGATACGCAGTATTTT.

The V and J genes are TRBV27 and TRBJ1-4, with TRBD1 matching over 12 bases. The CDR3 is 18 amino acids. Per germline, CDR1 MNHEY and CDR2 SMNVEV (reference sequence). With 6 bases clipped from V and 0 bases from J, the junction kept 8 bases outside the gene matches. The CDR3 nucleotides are TGTGCCAGCAGACAGAAGGGACAGGGGGCCACAACTAATGAAAAACTGTTTTTT. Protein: CASRQKGQGATTNEKLFF.

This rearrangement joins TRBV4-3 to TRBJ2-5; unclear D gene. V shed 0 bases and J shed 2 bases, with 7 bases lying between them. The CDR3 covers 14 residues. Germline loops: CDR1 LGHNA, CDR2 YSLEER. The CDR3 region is CASSQDRSQETQYF. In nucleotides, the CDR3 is TGCGCCAGCAGCCAAGATCGCTCACAAGAGACCCAGTACTTC.

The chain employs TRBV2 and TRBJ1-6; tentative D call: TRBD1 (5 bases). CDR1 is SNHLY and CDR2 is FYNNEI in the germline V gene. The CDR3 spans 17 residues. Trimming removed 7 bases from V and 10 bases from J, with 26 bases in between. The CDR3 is CASTSRGGLGVESPLHF. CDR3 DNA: TGTGCCAGCACCTCGCGGGGCGGGCTCGGGGTTGAATCACCCCTCCACTTT.

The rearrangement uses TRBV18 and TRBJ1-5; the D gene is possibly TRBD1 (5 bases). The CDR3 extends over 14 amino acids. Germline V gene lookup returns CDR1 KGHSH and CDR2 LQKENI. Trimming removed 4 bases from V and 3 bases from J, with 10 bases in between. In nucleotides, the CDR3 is TGTGCCAGCTCACTGACAGCCCCCAATCAGCCCCAGCATTTT. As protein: CASSLTAPNQPQHF.

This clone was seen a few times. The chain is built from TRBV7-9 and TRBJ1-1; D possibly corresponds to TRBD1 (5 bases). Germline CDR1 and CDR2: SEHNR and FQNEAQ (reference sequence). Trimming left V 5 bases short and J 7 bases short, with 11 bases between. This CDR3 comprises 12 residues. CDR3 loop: CASSTNRIEAFF. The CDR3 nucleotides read TGTGCCAGCAGCACGAACAGGATTGAAGCTTTCTTT.

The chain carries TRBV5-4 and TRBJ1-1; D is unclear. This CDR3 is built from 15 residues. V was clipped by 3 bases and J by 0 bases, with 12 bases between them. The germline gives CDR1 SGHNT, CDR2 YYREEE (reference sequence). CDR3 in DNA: TGTGCCAGCAGCTCTTCTACTAGAATGAACACTGAAGCTTTCTTT. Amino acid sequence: CASSSSTRMNTEAFF.

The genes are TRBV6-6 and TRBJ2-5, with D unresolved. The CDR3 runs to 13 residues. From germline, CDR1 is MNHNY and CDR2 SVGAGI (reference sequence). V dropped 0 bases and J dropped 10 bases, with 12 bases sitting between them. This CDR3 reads CASSYSIQGDQYF. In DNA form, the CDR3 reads TGTGCCAGCAGTTACTCGATTCAAGGTGACCAGTACTTC.

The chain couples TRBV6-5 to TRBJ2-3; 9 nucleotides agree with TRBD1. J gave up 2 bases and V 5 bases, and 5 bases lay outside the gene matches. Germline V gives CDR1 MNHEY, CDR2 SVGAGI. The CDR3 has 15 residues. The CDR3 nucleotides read TGTGCCAGCAGTCCCCGGGACAGGGACACAGATACGCAGTATTTT. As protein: CASSPRDRDTDTQYF.

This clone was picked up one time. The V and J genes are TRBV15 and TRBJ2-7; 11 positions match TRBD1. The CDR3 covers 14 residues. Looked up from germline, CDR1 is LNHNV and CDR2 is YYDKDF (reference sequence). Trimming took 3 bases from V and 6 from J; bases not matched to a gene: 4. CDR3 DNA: TGTGCCACCAGCAGGGACAGGGGGCTATCCGAGCAGTACTTC. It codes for CATSRDRGLSEQYF.

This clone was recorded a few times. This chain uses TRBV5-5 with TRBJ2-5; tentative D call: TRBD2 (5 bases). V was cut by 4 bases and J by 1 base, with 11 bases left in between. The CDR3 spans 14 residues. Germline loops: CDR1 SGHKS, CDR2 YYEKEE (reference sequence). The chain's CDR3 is CASSRDSIQETQYF. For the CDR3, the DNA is TGTGCCAGCAGCCGGGATAGTATCCAAGAGACCCAGTACTTC.

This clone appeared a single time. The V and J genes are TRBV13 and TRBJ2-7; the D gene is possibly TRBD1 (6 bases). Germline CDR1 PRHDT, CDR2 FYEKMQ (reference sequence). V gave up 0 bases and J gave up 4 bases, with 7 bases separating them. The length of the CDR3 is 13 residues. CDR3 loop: CASSLGGGYEQYF. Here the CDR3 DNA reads TGTGCCAGCAGCTTAGGAGGGGGTTACGAGCAGTACTTC.

The CDR3 protein is CATPDRGLLNSYEQYF. The CDR3 DNA reads as TGTGCTACTCCGGACAGGGGGTTATTAAACTCCTACGAGCAGTACTTC. The chain combines TRBV27 with TRBJ2-7, with 10 bases fitting TRBD1. The CDR3 totals 16 residues. Germline V CDR1 and CDR2: MNHEY, SMNVEV (reference sequence).

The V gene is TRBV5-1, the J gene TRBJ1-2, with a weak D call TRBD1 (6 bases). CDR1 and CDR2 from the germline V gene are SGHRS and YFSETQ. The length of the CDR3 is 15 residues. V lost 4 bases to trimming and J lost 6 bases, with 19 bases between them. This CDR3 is CASSPGLQGDHGYTF. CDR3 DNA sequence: TGCGCCAGCAGCCCCGGCTTACAGGGTGATCATGGCTACACCTTC.

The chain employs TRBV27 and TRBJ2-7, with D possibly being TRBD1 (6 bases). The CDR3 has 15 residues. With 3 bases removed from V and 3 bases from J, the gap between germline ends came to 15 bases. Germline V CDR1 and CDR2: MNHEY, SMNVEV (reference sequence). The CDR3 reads CASSFAGQRNYEQYF. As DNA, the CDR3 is TGTGCCAGCAGTTTTGCCGGACAGAGAAACTACGAGCAGTACTTC.

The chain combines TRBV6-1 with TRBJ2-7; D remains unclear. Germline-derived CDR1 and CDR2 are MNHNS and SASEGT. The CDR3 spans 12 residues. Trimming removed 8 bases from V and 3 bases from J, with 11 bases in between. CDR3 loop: CASLGPSYEQYF. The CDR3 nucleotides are TGTGCCAGCCTTGGACCGAGCTACGAGCAGTACTTC.

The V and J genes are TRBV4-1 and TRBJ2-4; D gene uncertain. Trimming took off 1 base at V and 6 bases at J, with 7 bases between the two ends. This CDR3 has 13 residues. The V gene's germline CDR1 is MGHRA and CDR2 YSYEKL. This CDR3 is CASSQVVLNIQYF. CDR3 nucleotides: TGCGCCAGCAGCCAAGTGGTACTAAACATTCAGTACTTC.

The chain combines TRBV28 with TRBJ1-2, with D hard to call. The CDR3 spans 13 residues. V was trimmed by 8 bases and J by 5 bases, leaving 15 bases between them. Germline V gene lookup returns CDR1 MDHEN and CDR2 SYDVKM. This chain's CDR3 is CASGRAFNYGYTF. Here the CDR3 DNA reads TGTGCCAGCGGACGGGCCTTCAATTATGGCTACACCTTC.